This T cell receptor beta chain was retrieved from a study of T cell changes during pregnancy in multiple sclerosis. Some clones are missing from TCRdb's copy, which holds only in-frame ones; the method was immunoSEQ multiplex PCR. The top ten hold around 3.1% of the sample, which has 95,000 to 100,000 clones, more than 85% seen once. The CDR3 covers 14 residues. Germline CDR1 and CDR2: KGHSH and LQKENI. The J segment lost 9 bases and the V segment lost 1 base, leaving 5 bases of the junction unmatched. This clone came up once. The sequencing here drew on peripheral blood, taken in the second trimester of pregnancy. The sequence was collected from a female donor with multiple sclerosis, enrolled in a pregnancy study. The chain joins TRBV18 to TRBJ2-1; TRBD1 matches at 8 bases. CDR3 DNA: TGTGCCAGCTCACCACTCCAACAGGGGGGTGAGCAGTTCTTC. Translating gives CASSPLQQGGEQFF.